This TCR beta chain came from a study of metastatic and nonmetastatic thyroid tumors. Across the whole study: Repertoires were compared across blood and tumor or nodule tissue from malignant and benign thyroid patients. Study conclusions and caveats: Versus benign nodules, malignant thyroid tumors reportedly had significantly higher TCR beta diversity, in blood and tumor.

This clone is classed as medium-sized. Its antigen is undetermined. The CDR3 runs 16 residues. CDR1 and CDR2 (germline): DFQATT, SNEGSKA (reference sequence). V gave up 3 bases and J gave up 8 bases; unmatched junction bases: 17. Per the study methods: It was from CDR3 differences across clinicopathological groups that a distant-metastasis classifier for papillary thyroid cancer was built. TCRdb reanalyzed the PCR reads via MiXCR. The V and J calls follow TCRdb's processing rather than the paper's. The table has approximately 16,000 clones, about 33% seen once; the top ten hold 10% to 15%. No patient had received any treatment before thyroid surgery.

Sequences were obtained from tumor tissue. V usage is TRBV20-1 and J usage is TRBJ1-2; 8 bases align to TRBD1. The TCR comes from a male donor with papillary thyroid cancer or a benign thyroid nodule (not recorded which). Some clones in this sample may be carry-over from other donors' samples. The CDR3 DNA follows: TGCAGTGCTAGTCCCCTGGCAGGGGGCGATTTACTAGGCTACACCTTC. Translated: CSASPLAGGDLLGYTF.